The rows below give T cell receptor beta chains drawn from one sample of a study of chemoradiotherapy in HPV16-positive cancers. The table came from immunoSEQ multiplex PCR; TCRdb's copy has only in-frame clones and leaves some out. The profile shows about 12,000 clones, about 90% of them singletons. The specimen was collected from a patient who underwent chemoradiotherapy. The receptors originated from a human donor with HPV-associated anogenital cancer. The CDR3 runs from the conserved cysteine through the conserved F or W. The D gene is left open where the match is weak. Rows may omit the clone size; those that give it use once, few, many or a size class.

v_call,j_call,d_call,clone_size,cdr3_aa,cdr3_nt
TRBV27,TRBJ2-5,.,.,CASSPSTGKTQYF,TGTGCCAGCAGTCCCAGCACAGGCAAGACCCAGTACTTC
TRBV4-1,TRBJ1-6,.,.,CASRTGQAFKSGSPLHF,TGCGCCAGCAGAACGGGTCAGGCGTTTAAGTCGGGATCACCCCTCCACTTT
TRBV27,TRBJ1-1,.,.,CASSLMPGNTEAFF,TGTGCCAGCAGTTTAATGCCGGGAAACACTGAAGCTTTCTTT
TRBV6-5,TRBJ1-1,TRBD1,.,CASRTPDRGNTEAFF,TGTGCCAGCAGAACCCCGGACAGGGGGAACACTGAAGCTTTCTTT
TRBV14,TRBJ2-3,.,.,CASSQDLWRDTQYF,TGTGCCAGCAGCCAAGATCTATGGAGGGATACGCAGTATTTT
TRBV9,TRBJ2-5,TRBD2,.,CASSVGVAGMETQYF,TGTGCCAGCAGCGTAGGAGTAGCGGGGATGGAGACCCAGTACTTC
TRBV4-2,TRBJ2-3,TRBD2,.,CASSPRTSGDTQYF,TGTGCCAGCAGCCCTCGGACTAGCGGGGATACGCAGTATTTT
TRBV23-1,TRBJ1-1,.,once,CASITGPRHTEAFF,TGCGCCAGCATCACGGGACCGAGGCACACTGAAGCTTTCTTT
TRBV11-2,TRBJ2-5,.,.,CASSLDRPQETQYF,TGTGCCAGCAGCTTAGATCGCCCTCAAGAGACCCAGTACTTC
TRBV5-6,TRBJ1-1,.,.,CASNSQANEAFF,TGTGCCAGCAACAGCCAGGCCAATGAAGCTTTCTTT
TRBV4-2,TRBJ1-6,.,.,CASSQEHPSLNSPLHF,TGTGCCAGCAGCCAGGAACACCCCAGCCTTAATTCACCCCTCCACTTT
TRBV2,TRBJ1-1,TRBD1,once,CASHGQGPSNTEAFF,TGTGCCAGCCATGGACAGGGGCCTTCCAACACTGAAGCTTTCTTT
TRBV19,TRBJ1-3,TRBD1,.,CASSTPRDSGNTIYF,TGTGCCAGTAGTACCCCGAGGGACAGTGGAAACACCATATATTTT
TRBV2,TRBJ2-2,.,.,CASSGGGSYTGELFF,TGTGCCAGCAGTGGTGGAGGGTCGTACACCGGGGAGCTGTTTTTT
TRBV6-5,TRBJ1-5,.,.,CAAQQARGQPQHF,TGTGCCGCTCAACAGGCCCGAGGACAGCCCCAGCATTTT
TRBV2,TRBJ2-3,.,.,CASSESDTQYF,TGTGCCAGCAGTGAGTCCGATACGCAGTATTTT
TRBV15,TRBJ2-5,TRBD2,.,CATSRSPGLAGQETQYF,TGTGCCACCAGCAGATCCCCGGGACTAGCGGGACAAGAGACCCAGTACTTC
TRBV18,TRBJ1-2,TRBD1,.,CASSPRTGDYGYTF,TGTGCCAGCTCACCACGGACAGGGGACTATGGCTACACCTTC
TRBV13,TRBJ2-7,TRBD2,.,CASSYQRGSSYEQYF,TGTGCCAGCAGTTATCAGCGGGGGAGCTCCTACGAGCAGTACTTC
TRBV28,TRBJ1-3,.,.,CASSDTGNTIYF,TGTGCCAGCAGTGATACTGGAAACACCATATATTTT
TRBV6-6,TRBJ1-2,.,once,CASSTTGYGYTF,TGTGCCAGCAGTACAACAGGGTATGGCTACACCTTC
TRBV5-1,TRBJ1-3,.,.,CASSLDRHSGNTIYF,TGCGCCAGCAGCTTGGACAGGCACTCTGGAAACACCATATATTTT
TRBV4-1,TRBJ2-5,.,.,CASSQDPGAWETQYF,TGCGCCAGCAGCCAAGATCCGGGGGCGTGGGAGACCCAGTACTTC
TRBV6-1,TRBJ1-6,.,.,CASSEAKAGGRSSPLHF,TGTGCCAGCAGTGAAGCAAAGGCGGGGGGAAGGAGTTCACCCCTCCACTTT
TRBV10-1,TRBJ1-2,TRBD1,.,CATSRGANYGYTF,TGCGCCACTAGCAGGGGGGCTAACTATGGCTACACCTTC
TRBV5-1,TRBJ2-2,TRBD1,.,CASSSGRQGANTGELFF,TGCGCCAGCAGCTCGGGGCGACAGGGGGCGAACACCGGGGAGCTGTTTTTT
TRBV5-6,TRBJ2-3,TRBD2,.,CASSRLAGDTQYF,TGTGCCAGCAGCAGACTAGCGGGAGATACGCAGTATTTT
TRBV27,TRBJ2-2,TRBD2,.,CASSPLSSGNTGELFF,TGTGCCAGCAGTCCCCTATCTAGCGGGAACACCGGGGAGCTGTTTTTT
TRBV6-6,TRBJ2-1,TRBD2,.,CASRQMGAGGHNEQFF,TGTGCCAGCAGGCAGATGGGAGCGGGGGGACACAATGAGCAGTTCTTC
TRBV27,TRBJ1-1,TRBD1,.,CASSFKGANTEAFF,TGTGCCAGCAGTTTTAAGGGGGCGAACACTGAAGCTTTCTTT
TRBV5-1,TRBJ1-2,.,.,CASRLTTGPSSYGYTF,TGCGCCAGCAGATTAACTACCGGCCCTTCCTCCTATGGCTACACCTTC
TRBV18,TRBJ2-5,.,.,CASSLWGTGSETQYF,TGTGCCAGCTCACTTTGGGGAACAGGGTCAGAGACCCAGTACTTC
TRBV6-1,TRBJ2-5,TRBD1,.,CASREADRTLRETQYF,TGTGCCAGCAGAGAAGCGGACAGGACCTTGAGGGAGACCCAGTACTTC
TRBV27,TRBJ1-1,TRBD1,.,CASSIGQGAFTEAFF,TGTGCCAGCAGTATCGGACAGGGTGCATTCACTGAAGCTTTCTTT
TRBV27,TRBJ2-7,.,.,CASSFVRGGWEQYF,TGTGCCAGCAGTTTTGTCAGGGGAGGTTGGGAGCAGTACTTC
TRBV4-2,TRBJ1-1,.,.,CASSQVSSLGGTEAFF,TGTGCCAGCAGCCAAGTCTCGTCGTTGGGGGGGACTGAAGCTTTCTTT
TRBV19,TRBJ2-1,TRBD2,.,CASSIFLAGGYEQFF,TGTGCCAGTAGTATCTTTTTAGCGGGAGGTTACGAGCAGTTCTTC
TRBV27,TRBJ2-3,.,.,CASSLSGGVKQYF,TGTGCCAGCAGTTTATCTGGCGGGGTGAAGCAGTATTTT
TRBV5-1,TRBJ2-7,TRBD2,.,CASSRASGGTYEQYF,TGCGCCAGCAGCAGGGCCAGCGGGGGTACCTACGAGCAGTACTTC
TRBV27,TRBJ1-4,TRBD1,.,CASSLIQGAGEKLFF,TGTGCCAGCAGTTTGATACAGGGGGCAGGTGAAAAACTGTTTTTT
TRBV5-8,TRBJ2-5,TRBD2,once,CASSLEVGLAGEETQYF,TGTGCCAGCAGCTTGGAGGTGGGACTAGCGGGAGAAGAGACCCAGTACTTC
TRBV2,TRBJ2-3,.,.,CASSETWGDTQYF,TGTGCCAGCAGTGAGACTTGGGGGGATACGCAGTATTTT